A single sample is the source of the 7 T cell receptor beta chains below, sequenced in a study of T cells after somatic rescue of genetic block. Profiling relied on immunoSEQ multiplex PCR, and the TCRdb table lists in-frame clones only, not all of them. The sample shows 15,000 or so clones, about 70% of them seen only once. Input material: peripheral blood mononuclear cells (PBMCs). The receptors stem from a boy aged 10-17 years.

The chain links TRBV7-2 to TRBJ1-6, with a tentative D call TRBD1 (5 bases). Trimming stripped 2 bases from V and 7 bases from J, with 6 bases between. The CDR3 sequence is 13 residues long. Germline V gives CDR1 SGHTA, CDR2 FQGNSA. The CDR3 DNA follows: TGTGCCAGCAGCTTAACAGGCAATTCACCCCTCCACTTT. It is translated as CASSLTGNSPLHF.

This chain joins TRBV18 and TRBJ2-1; D ambiguous. V was shortened by 3 bases and J by 2 bases, with 2 bases between the two germline ends. This CDR3 has 12 amino acids. Germline V gene data show CDR1 as KGHSH and CDR2 as LQKENI. DNA for the CDR3: TGTGCCAGCTCACCTACCTACAATGAGCAGTTCTTC. Protein sequence: CASSPTYNEQFF.

The CDR3 loop reads CASTLDREETQYF. In DNA form, the CDR3 reads TGTGCCAGCACCTTGGACAGGGAAGAGACCCAGTACTTC. The V gene is TRBV2, the J gene TRBJ2-5, with 8 bases lining up with TRBD1. The CDR3 length is 13 residues. Germline V gives CDR1 SNHLY, CDR2 FYNNEI. V dropped 7 bases and J dropped 3; count of bases not matched to a gene: 4.

The chain uses TRBV10-3 and TRBJ2-5; D ambiguous. The DNA end favors TRBJ2-7, so the J call may be wrong. The CDR3 length is 12 residues. Per germline, CDR1 ENHRY and CDR2 SYGVKD. The CDR3 sequence: CAISESSYEQYF. CDR3 coding DNA: TGTGCCATCAGTGAGTCAAGCTACGAGCAGTACTTC.

The genes are TRBV13 and TRBJ2-5; D perhaps matches TRBD2 (6 bases). The germline V gene has CDR1 PRHDT and CDR2 FYEKMQ (reference sequence). This CDR3 comprises 15 residues. The V end lost 5 bases, the J end lost 7 bases, and 20 bases lay between the germline ends. CDR3 in DNA: TGTGCCAGCAGCCCAGGTGGATGGACTAAGGGGACCCAGTACTTC. Protein sequence: CASSPGGWTKGTQYF.

About this clone itself: The junction and the germline gene differ at one end; a read error may be behind it. V is TRBV2 and J is TRBJ2-3; D is tentatively TRBD1 or TRBD2 (5 bases each). This CDR3 contains 12 residues. Germline V gene sequence: CDR1 SNHLY, CDR2 FYNNEI. The CDR3 region has the DNA TGTGCCAGCAGTGTGGGACCGTTGATCAGAAATTTT. Translating gives CASSVGPLIRNF.

V usage is TRBV7-9 and J usage is TRBJ2-3; D unclear. V lost 5 bases, J lost 9 bases, and 9 bases lay in between. Germline CDR1 is SEHNR and CDR2 is FQNEAQ (reference sequence). The CDR3 is 11 amino acids. CDR3 DNA sequence: TGTGCCAGCAGCCTGATCGACACGCAGTATTTT. It yields the protein CASSLIDTQYF.